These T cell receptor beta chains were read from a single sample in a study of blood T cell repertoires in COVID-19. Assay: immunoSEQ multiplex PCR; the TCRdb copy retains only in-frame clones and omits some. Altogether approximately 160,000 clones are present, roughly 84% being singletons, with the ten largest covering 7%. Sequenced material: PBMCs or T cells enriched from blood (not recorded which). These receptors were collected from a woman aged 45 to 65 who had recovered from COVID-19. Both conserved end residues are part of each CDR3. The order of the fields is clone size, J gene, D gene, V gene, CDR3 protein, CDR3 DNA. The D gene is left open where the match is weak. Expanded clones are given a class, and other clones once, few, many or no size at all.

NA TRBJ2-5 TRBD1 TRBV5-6 CASSLSGGMETQYF TGTGCCAGCAGCTTGTCAGGGGGCATGGAGACCCAGTACTTC
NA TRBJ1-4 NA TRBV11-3 CASSLRGPEKLFF TGTGCCAGCAGCTTAAGGGGCCCTGAAAAACTGTTTTTT
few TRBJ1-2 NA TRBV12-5 CASGIDRSNYGYTF TGTGCTAGTGGGATCGACAGGTCTAACTATGGCTACACCTTC
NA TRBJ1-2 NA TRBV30 CAWSGGGNYGYTF TGTGCCTGGAGTGGGGGAGGCAACTATGGCTACACCTTC
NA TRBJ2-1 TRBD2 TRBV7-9 CASSFRGLAGGPYNEQFF TGTGCCAGCAGCTTCCGAGGACTAGCGGGAGGGCCGTACAATGAGCAGTTCTTC
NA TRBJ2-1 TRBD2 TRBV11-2 CASSLAGTSHEQFF TGTGCCAGCAGCTTAGCCGGGACTAGCCATGAGCAGTTCTTC
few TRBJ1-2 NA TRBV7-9 CASSLNWGYTF TGTGCCAGCAGCTTAAACTGGGGCTACACCTTC
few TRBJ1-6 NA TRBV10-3 CAISEHSDNSPLHF TGTGCCATCAGCGAACACAGTGATAATTCACCCCTCCACTTT
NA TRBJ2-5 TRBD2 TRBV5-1 CASSAGTSGRAEETQYF TGCGCCAGCAGCGCCGGGACTAGCGGGAGGGCGGAAGAGACCCAGTACTTC
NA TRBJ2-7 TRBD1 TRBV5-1 CASSVGQGGYEQYF TGCGCCAGCAGCGTCGGACAGGGGGGCTACGAGCAGTACTTC